This record looks at one T cell receptor beta chain sequence and its context. Antigen specificity is unknown. Only in-frame clones appear in the TCRdb table, and some are missing; sequencing was by immunoSEQ multiplex PCR. Of under 8,500 clones listed, 75% to 80% were seen once; the top ten hold approximately 7.2%. From germline, CDR1 is SGHNT and CDR2 YENEEA. The germline V and J ends were trimmed by 1 base and 5 bases, with 11 bases remaining between them. The CDR3 runs 14 residues. The data derive from a study of PD-1 blockade in classical Hodgkin lymphoma. Overall study results and limits: Exclusion covered patients beginning nivolumab under 1 year post-ASCT. CD4+ TCR diversity, unlike CD8+, rose significantly by C4D1.

Relapse was seen in all patients after autologous stem cell transplantation, and brentuximab vedotin exposure was variable. Isolation of CD4+ T cells from thawed PBMCs was performed by magnetic negative selection. This chain links TRBV11-3 with TRBJ2-5, with D possibly being TRBD1 (5 bases). This TCR was sampled from a human donor with classical Hodgkin lymphoma. Source: CD4+ T cells from blood, taken at baseline. CDR3 DNA sequence: TGTGCCAGCAGCTTAGCGGCAGGGTTCGAGACCCAGTACTTC. Its protein is CASSLAAGFETQYF. The full variable domain, with the rest looked up from reference TRBV11-3 and TRBJ2-5, is EAGVVQSPRYKIIEKKQPVAFWCNPISGHNTLYWYLQNLGQGPELLIRYENEEAVDDSQLPKDRFSAERLKGVDSTLKIQPAELGDSAVYLCASSLAAGFETQYFGPGTRLLVL.